This TCR beta chain was recovered during a study of persistence of HIV-infected CD4 T cells. The overall study: Median time on suppressive ART was 8 to 9 years.

The stimulus was lysate of CMV-infected fibroblasts, around 10 ug/mL. Sorting selected CD4+ T cells upregulating both CD40 ligand and CD69. These HIV-1-infected adults initiated suppressive ART in chronic infection. Plasma HIV-1 RNA stayed below 50 copies/mL for at least 4 years. This clone was counted a few times. Its antigen remains unidentified. At the DNA level, this CDR3 is encoded by other sequences in the same sample as well. Sequencing used immunoSEQ version 4 in survey mode. The data were produced by immunoSEQ multiplex PCR, yet TCRdb's version contains in-frame clones alone and is incomplete. This sample has under 20,000 clones, with roughly 61% found just once. General study points: CMV- and Gag-responding cells had lower TCRbeta richness than CD3/CD28-responding cells.

Between the trimmed V and J ends, which lost 4 bases and 7 bases, there was a span of 5 bases. The CDR3 totals 12 residues. CDR1 and CDR2 (germline): MGHDK, SYGVNS. V and J are TRBV25-1 and TRBJ1-6; D not certain. This receptor was obtained from an adult woman with HIV who was CMV-seropositive. Material: CD4+ T cells sorted from PBMCs after roughly 18-hour stimulation, obtained from a patient who received antiretroviral therapy. The CDR3 coding sequence is TGTGCCAGCAGTGTCGGGAATTCACCCCTCCACTTT. Translated: CASSVGNSPLHF.